Detailed here is one T cell receptor beta chain. V was pared by 0 bases and J by 4 bases, with 12 bases between. This CDR3 region has 15 residues. From germline, CDR1 is SGHTA and CDR2 FQGNSA. Clones were sequenced by immunoSEQ multiplex PCR, and TCRdb holds only the in-frame ones, with some missing. The sample yields 720,000 or so clones, 75% to 90% seen once. The sample is drawn from a study of shared T cell receptors in the human thymus. This sample was shared with a second study, whose subject was human thymus T cells. From that study: The people who donated were healthy Finnish babies having corrective surgery for congenital heart defects. Corrective cardiac operations yielded the resected thymus tissue. Both thymic and peripheral blood repertoires showed apparently biased V and J usage. Related research described strongly overlapping thymic repertoires in unrelated people.

The chain recombines TRBV7-2 with TRBJ1-2; D may be TRBD1 (6 bases). This sequence was found in a girl in the first two years of life with a congenital heart defect. The sequenced material came from thymocytes. The CDR3 DNA sequence: TGTGCCAGCAGCTTAGCGAGTGCAGGGGTCTATGGCTACACCTTC. Residues: CASSLASAGVYGYTF. Complete variable domain (other parts from reference TRBV7-2 and TRBJ1-2): GAGVSQSPSNKVTEKGKDVELRCDPISGHTALYWYRQSLGQGLEFLIYFQGNSAPDKSGLPSDRFSAERTGGSVSTLTIQRTQQEDSAVYLCASSLASAGVYGYTFGSGTRLTVV.